Following are 32 T cell receptor beta chains from one sample sequenced in a study of T cell repertoires in cytomegalovirus infection. A single record per CDR3 protein comes from TCRdb applying MiXCR to the reads. The data show under 350,000 distinct CDR3 sequences, with more than 8% seen just once and approximately 4.7% held by the top ten. The sample consisted of PBMCs. The source is a human donor in good health (CMV status not recorded). Some clones in this sample may be carry-over from other donors' samples.

This chain uses TRBV28 with TRBJ1-6; D is perhaps TRBD1 (6 bases). The CDR3 runs 15 residues. V lost 3 bases, J lost 5 bases, and 11 bases lay in between. Germline V CDR1 and CDR2: MDHEN, SYDVKM. The CDR3 nucleotides are TGTGCCAGCAGTTTTCTTCAGGGGAATAATTCACCCCTCCACTTT. It codes for CASSFLQGNNSPLHF. Looking up the rest from reference TRBV28 and TRBJ1-6 gives the full variable domain: DVKVTQSSRYLVKRTGEKVFLECVQDMDHENMFWYRQDPGLGLRLIYFSYDVKMKEKGDIPEGYSVSREKKERFSLILESASTNQTSMYLCASSFLQGNNSPLHFGNGTRLTVT.

The rearrangement joins TRBV20-1 to TRBJ1-5; D perhaps matches TRBD1 (5 bases). V lost 6 bases to trimming and J lost 6 bases, with 18 bases between them. There are 14 residues in the CDR3. The V gene's germline CDR1 is DFQATT and CDR2 SNEGSKA (reference sequence). CDR3 DNA: TGCAGTGCCCAGGGACGCCGGACGGTTCAGCCCCAGCATTTT. This translates into CSAQGRRTVQPQHF.

This sequence joins TRBV25-1 and TRBJ2-1, with TRBD2 identical over 13 bases. Germline V gives CDR1 MGHDK, CDR2 SYGVNS. The CDR3 sequence is 20 residues long. V gave up 2 bases and J gave up 0 bases; unmatched junction bases: 10. The CDR3 DNA reads as TGTGCCAGCAGTGAACTATTGGGACTAGCGGGGTTGAGCTCCTACAATGAGCAGTTCTTC. Amino acid sequence: CASSELLGLAGLSSYNEQFF.

This clonotype was counted ten times or more. V gene TRBV20-1 combines with J gene TRBJ2-5; D possibly uses TRBD1 or TRBD2 (5 bases each). Germline V gene sequence: CDR1 DFQATT, CDR2 SNEGSKA (reference sequence). The germline V and J ends were trimmed by 6 bases and 1 base, with 15 bases remaining between them. CDR3 size: 14 residues. The CDR3 protein is CSAPLGRIQETQYF. The CDR3 DNA follows: TGCAGTGCCCCTCTGGGACGGATCCAAGAGACCCAGTACTTC.

The chain employs TRBV6-2 or TRBV6-3 and TRBJ2-3; D is uncertain. V was trimmed by 5 bases and J by 1 base, leaving 13 bases between them. CDR1 is MNHEY, CDR2 SVGEGT, per germline. This CDR3 region has 15 residues. This chain's CDR3 is CASSRLGSGTDTQYF. The CDR3 region has the DNA TGTGCCAGCAGTCGGCTCGGCTCGGGCACAGATACGCAGTATTTT.

The chain combines TRBV29-1 with TRBJ2-5, with a tentative D call TRBD2 (6 bases). Trimming pared 6 bases from V and 0 bases from J, leaving 8 bases between. There are 12 residues in the CDR3. CDR1 SQVTM and CDR2 ANQGSEA come from the germline V gene. The CDR3 loop is CSVRGYQETQYF. CDR3 coding DNA: TGCAGCGTGCGGGGTTACCAAGAGACCCAGTACTTC.

This clonotype has only a few counts. The gene calls are TRBV20-1 and TRBJ2-7; 8 bases match TRBD2. Looked up from germline, CDR1 is DFQATT and CDR2 is SNEGSKA (reference sequence). Unmatched junction bases numbered 7, after V lost 6 bases and J lost 0 bases. The CDR3 spans 14 residues. As DNA, the CDR3 is TGCAGTGCAAGCAGAGCGGGAGCCTCCTACGAGCAGTACTTC. Amino acid sequence: CSASRAGASYEQYF.

The chain carries TRBV11-2 and TRBJ2-1; perhaps TRBD1 as D (6 bases). In germline, CDR1 is SGHAT, CDR2 FQNNGV. This CDR3 has 13 amino acids. Trimming took off 3 bases at V and 16 bases at J, with 19 bases between the two ends. The CDR3: CASSFSSIRGNFF. Written as DNA, the CDR3 is TGTGCCAGCAGCTTTTCATCCATAAGGGGGAATTTCTTC.

The table lists this clonotype with a few counts. This sequence joins TRBV29-1 and TRBJ2-4, with TRBD1 as a possible D gene (6 bases). Germline V lookup: CDR1 SQVTM, CDR2 ANQGSEA. The CDR3 consists of 12 residues. V lost 6 bases and J lost 3, with 9 bases in between. The CDR3 region is CSVTDSKNIQYF. The CDR3 bases are TGCAGCGTCACGGACAGCAAAAACATTCAGTACTTC.

This clonotype was found many times. The chain recombines TRBV12-3 or TRBV12-4 with TRBJ2-3, with a possible D match to TRBD2 (5 bases). CDR3 length equals 15 residues. The V end was cut by 2 bases, the J end by 4 bases, with 13 bases between. The CDR3 DNA is TGTGCCAGCAGTTTATTTAGGTCCGGGGCAGATACGCAGTATTTT. This codes for CASSLFRSGADTQYF.

This clonotype has at least ten counts. The chain carries TRBV6-1 and TRBJ2-3; TRBD1 aligns across 7 bases. This CDR3 is 17 amino acids long. The V and J ends lost 6 bases and 0 bases, in that order; junction bases with no gene match: 12. In germline, CDR1 is MNHNS, CDR2 SASEGT. CDR3 coding DNA: TGTGCCAGCAGGTCGAAACAGGGGACCCTTAGCACAGATACGCAGTATTTT. Its protein product is CASRSKQGTLSTDTQYF.

In its sample, this clonotype was seen many times. The J gene is TRBJ2-7, the V gene TRBV25-1, with a tentative D call TRBD2 (6 bases). The germline V gene encodes CDR1 MGHDK and CDR2 SYGVNS. Trimming removed 4 bases at V and 4 bases at J, with 14 bases between. The CDR3 extends over 14 amino acids. CDR3 DNA: TGTGCCAGCAGTGGGAGGGGCGCAGGTTACGAGCAGTACTTC. Its translation is CASSGRGAGYEQYF.

In this sample, this clonotype turned up many times. The genes are TRBV7-2 and TRBJ2-3; 9 bases map to TRBD1. Losses at the gene ends were 5 bases for V and 3 bases for J; bases not matched to a gene: 9. The CDR3 is 16 amino acids. From germline, CDR1 is SGHTA and CDR2 FQGNSA. Here the CDR3 DNA reads TGTGCCAGCAGCAACCGGGACAGGGCGTGGACAGATACGCAGTATTTT. This codes for CASSNRDRAWTDTQYF. Full variable domain (outside the CDR3, taken from reference TRBV7-2 and TRBJ2-3): GAGVSQSPSNKVTEKGKDVELRCDPISGHTALYWYRQSLGQGLEFLIYFQGNSAPDKSGLPSDRFSAERTGGSVSTLTIQRTQQEDSAVYLCASSNRDRAWTDTQYFGPGTRLTVL.

The DNA for the CDR3 is TGCGCCAGCGGCCTCGGGACTCCCAGGGGAGGAAACATTCAGTACTTC. The encoded protein is CASGLGTPRGGNIQYF. The chain couples TRBV4-3 to TRBJ2-4; D is possibly TRBD1 or TRBD2 (6 bases each). CDR3 length: 16 residues. V was shortened by 8 bases and J by 6 bases, with 23 bases between the two germline ends. Germline CDR1 reads LGHNA; CDR2 reads YSLEER.

This sequence joins TRBV7-6 and TRBJ2-3; 8 nucleotides align to TRBD1. V gave up 1 base and J gave up 3 bases; unmatched junction bases: 6. This CDR3 has 16 residues. Germline lookup yields CDR1 SGHVS and CDR2 FNYEAQ. Here the CDR3 DNA reads TGTGCCAGCAGCTTAGGCTCAGGGGGCAGGACAGATACGCAGTATTTT. Its translation is CASSLGSGGRTDTQYF.

This clonotype occurred many times. V usage is TRBV19 and J usage is TRBJ2-3, with D perhaps being TRBD1 or TRBD2 (6 bases each). This CDR3 spans 13 amino acids. Germline V lookup: CDR1 LNHDA, CDR2 SQIVND (reference sequence). V was cut by 8 bases and J by 1 base, with 10 bases left in between. CDR3 in DNA: TGTGCCAGTGCGGAGGGGGGCACAGATACGCAGTATTTT. It is translated as CASAEGGTDTQYF. Full variable domain (remainder filled in from reference TRBV19 and TRBJ2-3): DGGITQSPKYLFRKEGQNVTLSCEQNLNHDAMYWYRQDPGQGLRLIYYSQIVNDFQKGDIAEGYSVSREKKESFPLTVTSAQKNPTAFYLCASAEGGTDTQYFGPGTRLTVL.

This clonotype was recorded many times. The chain employs TRBV12-3 or TRBV12-4 and TRBJ2-5; TRBD1 matches at 8 bases. The CDR3 consists of 13 residues. The junction had 1 base not matched to a gene; V was cut back by 3 bases and J by 4 bases. CDR3 in amino acids: CASSLGTGETQYF. The CDR3 nucleotides are TGTGCCAGCAGTTTGGGGACAGGAGAGACCCAGTACTTC.

This clonotype occurred many times. The V call is TRBV7-2, the J call TRBJ2-7; a weak D match, TRBD1 (6 bases). V shed 6 bases and J shed 6 bases, with 12 bases lying between them. CDR1 is SGHTA and CDR2 is FQGNSA in the germline V gene. This CDR3 spans 12 amino acids. The CDR3 region has the DNA TGTGCCAGCAGTTCAGGGGTGGGCGAGCAGTACTTC. Its protein product is CASSSGVGEQYF. The whole variable domain, filled in from reference TRBV7-2 and TRBJ2-7, reads GAGVSQSPSNKVTEKGKDVELRCDPISGHTALYWYRQSLGQGLEFLIYFQGNSAPDKSGLPSDRFSAERTGGSVSTLTIQRTQQEDSAVYLCASSSGVGEQYFGPGTRLTVT.

This clonotype was detected many times. The chain has TRBV20-1 and TRBJ2-3; 14 bases are a match to TRBD2. Germline CDR1 is DFQATT and CDR2 is SNEGSKA (reference sequence). CDR3 length: 16 residues. J was trimmed by 7 bases and V by 2 bases; bases with no gene match: 8. CDR3 nucleotides: TGCAGTGCTAGACCGACTAGCGGGGGGGAGCGCCATACGCAGTATTTT. It specifies CSARPTSGGERHTQYF.

This clonotype has more than one count but fewer than ten. V and J are TRBV19 and TRBJ2-3, with TRBD2 matching 10 bases. This CDR3 region has 15 residues. Germline V gene lookup returns CDR1 LNHDA and CDR2 SQIVND (reference sequence). The ends lost 4 bases at V and 5 bases at J; junction bases unmatched: 6. CDR3 sequence: CASSKVVAGGDTQYF. The CDR3, as DNA: TGTGCCAGTAGTAAGGTGGTAGCGGGAGGAGATACGCAGTATTTT.

A few counts support this clonotype. The chain employs TRBV27 and TRBJ2-7; possibly TRBD2 for D (6 bases). Germline CDR1 MNHEY, CDR2 SMNVEV (reference sequence). This CDR3 is built from 13 residues. V was pared by 5 bases and J by 3 bases, with 11 bases between. The CDR3 is CASSRLDRYEQYF. CDR3 sequence (DNA): TGTGCCAGCAGTAGACTAGATCGCTACGAGCAGTACTTC.

This clonotype has at least ten counts. The V and J genes are TRBV11-2 and TRBJ2-1, with D possibly TRBD1 on 6 matching bases. This CDR3 is 14 amino acids long. The germline V gene encodes CDR1 SGHAT and CDR2 FQNNGV. Trimming stripped 1 base from V and 15 bases from J, with 19 bases between. CDR3 DNA: TGTGCCAGCAGCTTAGGAGGACAGCACGTCGGGCGGTTCTTC. Translated: CASSLGGQHVGRFF.

This clonotype was found many times. This chain joins TRBV7-2 and TRBJ1-3; D gene ambiguous. Germline values: CDR1 SGHTA, CDR2 FQGNSA. This CDR3 region has 14 residues. V was shortened by 5 bases and J by 3 bases, with 11 bases between the two germline ends. CDR3 DNA: TGTGCCAGCAGCCTTAGGAGTAGTGGAAACACCATATATTTT. This encodes CASSLRSSGNTIYF.

This clonotype has a count of ten or more. This chain connects TRBV7-2 to TRBJ1-2; 9 nucleotides match TRBD1. The V gene end was trimmed by 5 bases and the J gene end by 3 bases; junction bases not matched to a gene: 4. This CDR3 contains 14 residues. The germline gives CDR1 SGHTA, CDR2 FQGNSA. CDR3 DNA: TGTGCCAGCAGCGGGGGACAGGGAGACTATGGCTACACCTTC. Translating gives CASSGGQGDYGYTF.

This clonotype has ten or more counts. The CDR3: CASSQEGQGYTEAFF. CDR3 DNA sequence: TGCGCCAGCAGCCAAGAGGGACAGGGCTACACTGAAGCTTTCTTT. The V and J genes are TRBV4-3 and TRBJ1-1, with 9 bases that match TRBD1. CDR1 and CDR2 from the germline V gene are LGHNA and YSLEER. The ends lost 0 bases at V and 3 bases at J; junction bases unmatched: 2. This CDR3 is built from 15 residues.

This clonotype turned up a few times. This chain joins TRBV7-9 and TRBJ1-6; no clear D. The CDR3 spans 14 residues. V gave up 5 bases and J gave up 8 bases, with 13 bases separating them. CDR1 is SEHNR, CDR2 FQNEAQ, per germline (reference sequence). The CDR3, as DNA: TGTGCCAGCAGCACGGGATTTAGGGATTCACCCCTCCACTTT. Encoded protein: CASSTGFRDSPLHF. The variable domain in full, with the rest retrieved from reference TRBV7-9 and TRBJ1-6, is DTGVSQNPRHKITKRGQNVTFRCDPISEHNRLYWYRQTLGQGPEFLTYFQNEAQLEKSRLLSDRFSAERPKGSFSTLEIQRTEQGDSAMYLCASSTGFRDSPLHFGNGTRLTVT.

The V call is TRBV7-8, the J call TRBJ2-5; tentative D call: TRBD2 (6 bases). CDR1 and CDR2 (germline): SGHVS, FQNEAQ. With 4 bases removed from V and 0 bases from J, the gap between germline ends came to 9 bases. The CDR3 spans 14 residues. The DNA of the CDR3 is TGTGCCAGCAGCTCCCGGGGGTACCAAGAGACCCAGTACTTC. This encodes CASSSRGYQETQYF. Filled out from reference TRBV7-8 and TRBJ2-5, the complete variable domain reads GAGVSQSPRYKVAKRGQDVALRCDPISGHVSLFWYQQALGQGPEFLTYFQNEAQLDKSGLPSDRFFAERPEGSVSTLKIQRTQQEDSAVYLCASSSRGYQETQYFGPGTRLLVL.

In this sample, this clonotype turned up many times. The gene calls are TRBV7-6 and TRBJ2-7; 11 nucleotides match TRBD2. CDR1 is SGHVS and CDR2 is FNYEAQ in the germline V gene. There are 15 residues in the CDR3. Germline trimming cut 5 bases from V and 3 bases from J; bases unmatched to any gene: 6. As DNA, the CDR3 is TGTGCCAGCAGCCTCGCGGGACTAGCGGTCTACGAGCAGTACTTC. Translated: CASSLAGLAVYEQYF.

CDR3 in amino acids: CASSQDYREGTEAFF. The CDR3 DNA reads as TGCGCCAGCAGCCAAGATTACAGGGAAGGTACTGAAGCTTTCTTT. The V and J genes are TRBV4-3 and TRBJ1-1; D might be TRBD1 (6 bases). Trimming shortened V by 0 bases and J by 5 bases, and 13 bases separated the two germline ends. The germline V gene has CDR1 LGHNA and CDR2 YSLEER. This CDR3 is built from 15 residues.

In its sample, this clonotype was seen many times. DNA for the CDR3: TGTGCCAGCAGTTTATACGCTACTCTCTCCTACGAGCAGTACTTC. This gives the protein CASSLYATLSYEQYF. The gene calls are TRBV27 and TRBJ2-7; D remains ambiguous. CDR3 length equals 15 residues. CDR1 is MNHEY, CDR2 SMNVEV, per germline (reference sequence). V lost 1 base and J lost 0, with 10 bases in between.

The chain has TRBV28 and TRBJ1-4; D is uncertain. CDR3 length: 13 residues. V lost 4 bases and J 8 bases, leaving 11 bases between the germline ends. CDR1 and CDR2 from the germline V gene are MDHEN and SYDVKM. The CDR3 protein is CASSSPGLEKLFF. CDR3 DNA sequence: TGTGCCAGCAGTTCCCCGGGGTTGGAAAAACTGTTTTTT.

This clonotype showed up many times. The chain couples TRBV11-2 to TRBJ1-2; 7 nucleotides match TRBD1. V lost 3 bases to trimming and J lost 7 bases; unmatched junction nucleotides: 11. CDR1 SGHAT and CDR2 FQNNGV come from the germline V gene. The CDR3 spans 15 residues. The CDR3 spells CASSLQHDRVGGYTF. CDR3 in DNA: TGTGCCAGCAGCTTGCAACATGACAGGGTTGGTGGCTACACCTTC.